This T cell receptor beta chain stems from a study of blood T cell repertoires in COVID-19. Study as a whole: The United States, Italy and Spain were the sources of the acute and convalescent COVID-19 samples. PBMCs, B-cell-depleted T cells, or T cells provided the cDNA or gDNA that made up the material.

V lost 2 bases, J lost 5 bases, and 9 bases lay in between. Germline values: CDR1 KGHSH, CDR2 LQKENI. The CDR3 has 14 residues. Per the original data handling: Quantification of nucleated cells was approximated via reference gene primer amplification. Data came from immunoSEQ multiplex PCR; TCRdb stores just in-frame clones and leaves some out. The V and J calls and clone size were taken over from that table, and D and trimming were inferred from the DNA. The profile shows approximately 150,000 clones, 81% of them singletons. This rearrangement joins TRBV18 to TRBJ1-4; D remains ambiguous. The receptor's source is a human donor in a cohort sampled during active COVID-19. The specimen sequenced was peripheral blood. CDR3: CASSPSTVNEKLFF. The CDR3 nucleotides read TGTGCCAGCTCACCATCAACAGTGAATGAAAAACTGTTTTTT. Complete variable domain (other parts from reference TRBV18 and TRBJ1-4): NAGVMQNPRHLVRRRGQEARLRCSPMKGHSHVYWYRQLPEEGLKFMVYLQKENIIDESGMPKERFSAEFPKEGPSILRIQQVVRGDSAAYFCASSPSTVNEKLFFGSGTQLSVL.